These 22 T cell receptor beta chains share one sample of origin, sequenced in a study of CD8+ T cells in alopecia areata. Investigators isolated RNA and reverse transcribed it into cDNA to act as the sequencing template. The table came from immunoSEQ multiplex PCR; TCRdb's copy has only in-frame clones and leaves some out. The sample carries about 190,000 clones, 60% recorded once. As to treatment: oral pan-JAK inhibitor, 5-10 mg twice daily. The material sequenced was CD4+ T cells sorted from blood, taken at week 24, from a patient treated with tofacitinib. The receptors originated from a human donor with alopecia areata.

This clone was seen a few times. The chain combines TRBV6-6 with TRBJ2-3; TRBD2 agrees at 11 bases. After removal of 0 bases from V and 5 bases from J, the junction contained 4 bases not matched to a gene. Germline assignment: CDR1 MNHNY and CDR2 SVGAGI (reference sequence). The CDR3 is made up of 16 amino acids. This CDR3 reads CASSYSLAGGVDTQYF. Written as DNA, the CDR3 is TGTGCCAGCAGTTACTCCCTAGCGGGGGGTGTAGATACGCAGTATTTT.

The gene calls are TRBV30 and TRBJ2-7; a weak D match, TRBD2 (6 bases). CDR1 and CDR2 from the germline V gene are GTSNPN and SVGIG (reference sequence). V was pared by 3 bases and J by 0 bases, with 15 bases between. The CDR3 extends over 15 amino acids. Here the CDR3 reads CAWSGRLISSYEQYF. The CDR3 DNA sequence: TGTGCCTGGAGCGGGAGACTGATAAGCTCCTACGAGCAGTACTTC.

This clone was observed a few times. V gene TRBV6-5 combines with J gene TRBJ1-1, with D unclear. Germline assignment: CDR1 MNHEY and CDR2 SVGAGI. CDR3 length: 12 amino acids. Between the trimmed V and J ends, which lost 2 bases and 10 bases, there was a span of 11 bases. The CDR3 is CASSYRKGTAFF. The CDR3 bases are TGTGCCAGCAGTTACCGAAAGGGTACAGCTTTCTTT.

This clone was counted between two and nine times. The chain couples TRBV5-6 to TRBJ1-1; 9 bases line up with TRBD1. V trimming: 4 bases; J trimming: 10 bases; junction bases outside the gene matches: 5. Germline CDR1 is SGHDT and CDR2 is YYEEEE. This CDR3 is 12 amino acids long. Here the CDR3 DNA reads TGTGCCAGCAGCGTCGGGACAGGGAGAGCTTTCTTT. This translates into CASSVGTGRAFF.

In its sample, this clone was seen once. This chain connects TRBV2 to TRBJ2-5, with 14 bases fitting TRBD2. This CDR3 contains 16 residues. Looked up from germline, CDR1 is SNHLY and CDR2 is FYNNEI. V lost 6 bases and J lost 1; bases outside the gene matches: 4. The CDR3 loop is CASRGLAGAPQETQYF. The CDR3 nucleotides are TGTGCCAGCAGGGGACTAGCGGGGGCCCCCCAAGAGACCCAGTACTTC. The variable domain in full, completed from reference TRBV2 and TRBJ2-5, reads EPEVTQTPSHQVTQMGQEVILRCVPISNHLYFYWYRQILGQKVEFLVSFYNNEISEKSEIFDDQFSVERPDGSNFTLKIRSTKLEDSAMYFCASRGLAGAPQETQYFGPGTRLLVL.

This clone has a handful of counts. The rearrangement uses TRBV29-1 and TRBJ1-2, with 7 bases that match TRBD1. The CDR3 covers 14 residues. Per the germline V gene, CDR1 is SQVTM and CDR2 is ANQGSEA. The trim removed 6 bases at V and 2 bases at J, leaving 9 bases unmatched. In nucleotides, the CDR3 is TGCAGCGTGAATAACAGGGGAACCAACTATGGCTACACCTTC. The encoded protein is CSVNNRGTNYGYTF.

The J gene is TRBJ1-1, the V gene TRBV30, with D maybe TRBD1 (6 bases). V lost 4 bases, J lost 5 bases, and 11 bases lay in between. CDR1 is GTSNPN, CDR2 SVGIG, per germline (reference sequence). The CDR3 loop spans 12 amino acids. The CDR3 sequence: CAWIPGATEAFF. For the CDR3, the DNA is TGTGCCTGGATTCCGGGGGCTACTGAAGCTTTCTTT.

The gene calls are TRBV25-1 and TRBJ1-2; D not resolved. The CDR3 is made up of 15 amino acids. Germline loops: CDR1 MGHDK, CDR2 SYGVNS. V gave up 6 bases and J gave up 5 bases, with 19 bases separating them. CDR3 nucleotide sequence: TGTGCCAGCAGACCTACGGAGGGCCAGCCGTATGGCTACACCTTC. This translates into CASRPTEGQPYGYTF.

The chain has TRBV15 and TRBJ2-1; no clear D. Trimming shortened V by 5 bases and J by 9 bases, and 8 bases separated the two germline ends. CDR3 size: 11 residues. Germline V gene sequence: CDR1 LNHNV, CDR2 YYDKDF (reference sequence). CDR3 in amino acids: CATSDSGEQFF. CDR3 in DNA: TGTGCCACCAGCGATTCCGGTGAGCAGTTCTTC.

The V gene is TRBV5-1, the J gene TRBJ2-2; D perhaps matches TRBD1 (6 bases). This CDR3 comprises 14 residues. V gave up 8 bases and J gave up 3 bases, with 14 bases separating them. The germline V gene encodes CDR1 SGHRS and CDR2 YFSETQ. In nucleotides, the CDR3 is TGCGCCAGTTCCCGGTCAGGGGACACCGGGGAGCTGTTTTTT. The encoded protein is CASSRSGDTGELFF.

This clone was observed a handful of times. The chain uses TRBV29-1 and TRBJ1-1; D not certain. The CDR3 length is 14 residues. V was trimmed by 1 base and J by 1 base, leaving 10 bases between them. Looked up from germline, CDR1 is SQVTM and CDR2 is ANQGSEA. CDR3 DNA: TGCAGCGTTGAAGGCTATACGGAGAACACTGAAGCTTTCTTT. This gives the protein CSVEGYTENTEAFF.

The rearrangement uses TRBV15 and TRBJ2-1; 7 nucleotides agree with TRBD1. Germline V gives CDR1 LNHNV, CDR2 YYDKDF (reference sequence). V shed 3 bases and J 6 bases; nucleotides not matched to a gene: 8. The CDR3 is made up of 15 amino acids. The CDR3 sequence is CATSSTGELPNEQFF. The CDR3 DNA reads TGTGCCACCAGCAGTACAGGGGAATTACCCAATGAGCAGTTCTTC. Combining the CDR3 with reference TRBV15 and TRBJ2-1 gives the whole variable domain DAMVIQNPRYQVTQFGKPVTLSCSQTLNHNVMYWYQQKSSQAPKLLFHYYDKDFNNEADTPDNFQSRRPNTSFCFLDIRSPGLGDTAMYLCATSSTGELPNEQFFGPGTRLTVL.

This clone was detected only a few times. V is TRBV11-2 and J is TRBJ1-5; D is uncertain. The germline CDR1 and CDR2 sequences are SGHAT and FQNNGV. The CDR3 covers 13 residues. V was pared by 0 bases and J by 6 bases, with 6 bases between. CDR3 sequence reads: CASSLEARQPQHF. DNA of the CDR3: TGTGCCAGCAGCTTAGAGGCGCGTCAGCCCCAGCATTTT.

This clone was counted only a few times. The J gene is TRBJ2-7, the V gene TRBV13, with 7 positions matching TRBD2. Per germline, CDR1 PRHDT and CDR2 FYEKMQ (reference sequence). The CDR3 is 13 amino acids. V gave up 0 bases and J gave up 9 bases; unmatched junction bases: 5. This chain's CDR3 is CASSLGLQRGQYF. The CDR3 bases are TGTGCCAGCAGCTTAGGCCTACAGCGGGGGCAGTACTTC.

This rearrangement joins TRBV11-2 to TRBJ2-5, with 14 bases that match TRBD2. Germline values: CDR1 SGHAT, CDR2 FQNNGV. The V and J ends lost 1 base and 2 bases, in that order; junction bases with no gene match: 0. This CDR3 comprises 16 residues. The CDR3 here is CASSLGTSGGQETQYF. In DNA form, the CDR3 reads TGTGCCAGCAGCTTAGGGACTAGCGGGGGGCAAGAGACCCAGTACTTC.

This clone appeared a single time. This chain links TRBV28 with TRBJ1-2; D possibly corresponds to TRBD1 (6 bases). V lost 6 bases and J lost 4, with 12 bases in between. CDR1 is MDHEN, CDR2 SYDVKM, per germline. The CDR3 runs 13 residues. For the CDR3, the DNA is TGTGCCAGCAGCGGACAGACTTCCTATGGCTACACCTTC. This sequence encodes CASSGQTSYGYTF.

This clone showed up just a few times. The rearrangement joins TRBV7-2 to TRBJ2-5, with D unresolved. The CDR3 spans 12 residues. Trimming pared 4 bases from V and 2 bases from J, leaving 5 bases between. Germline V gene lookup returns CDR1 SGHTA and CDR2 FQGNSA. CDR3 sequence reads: CASSSLQETQYF. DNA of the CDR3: TGTGCCAGCAGCTCTCTACAAGAGACCCAGTACTTC.

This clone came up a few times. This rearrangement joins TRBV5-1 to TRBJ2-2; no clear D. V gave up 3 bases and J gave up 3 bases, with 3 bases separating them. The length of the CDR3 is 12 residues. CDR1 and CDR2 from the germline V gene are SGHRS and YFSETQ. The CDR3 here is CASSWDTGELFF. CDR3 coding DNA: TGCGCCAGCAGCTGGGACACCGGGGAGCTGTTTTTT.

CDR3 sequence (DNA): TGCAGCGTTCTGACAGATAACACCGGGGAGCTGTTTTTT. Translation gives CSVLTDNTGELFF. V and J are TRBV29-1 and TRBJ2-2; D might be TRBD1 (5 bases). The CDR3 covers 13 residues. V lost 5 bases and J lost 2, with 9 bases in between. Germline V gene sequence: CDR1 SQVTM, CDR2 ANQGSEA.

CDR3 sequence (DNA): TGCAGCGTTGAAACCCATAGAGAGCAGTACTTC. It encodes CSVETHREQYF. This chain joins TRBV29-1 and TRBJ2-7; D is unclear. Trimming removed 2 bases at V and 7 bases at J, with 9 bases between. CDR3 size: 11 residues. Germline values: CDR1 SQVTM, CDR2 ANQGSEA.

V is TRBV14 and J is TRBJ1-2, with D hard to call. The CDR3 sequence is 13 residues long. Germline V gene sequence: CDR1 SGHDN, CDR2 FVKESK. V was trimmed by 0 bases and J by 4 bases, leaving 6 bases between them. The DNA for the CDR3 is TGTGCCAGCAGCCAAGACACCCTCTATGGCTACACCTTC. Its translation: CASSQDTLYGYTF.

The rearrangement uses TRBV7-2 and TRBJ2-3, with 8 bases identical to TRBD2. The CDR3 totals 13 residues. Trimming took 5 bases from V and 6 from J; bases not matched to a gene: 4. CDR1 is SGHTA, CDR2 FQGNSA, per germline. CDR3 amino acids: CASSRTSYDTQYF. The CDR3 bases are TGTGCCAGCAGCCGGACTAGCTATGATACGCAGTATTTT.